The 12 T cell receptor beta chains in this list originate from one sample, sequenced in a study of OX40 agonist ivuxolimab in advanced cancers. Measured with immunoSEQ multiplex PCR; TCRdb has only the in-frame clones, and not every one. The sample consists of approximately 60,000 clones, nearly 85% of them appearing once. Sequencing used CD4+ or CD8+ T cells sorted from blood, obtained in a trial of the OX40 agonist ivuxolimab. Every receptor here comes from an adult with an advanced solid tumor such as melanoma, head and neck, liver or kidney cancer.

The chain links TRBV19 to TRBJ1-5, with D hard to call. CDR1 is LNHDA, CDR2 SQIVND, per germline (reference sequence). The germline V and J ends were trimmed by 2 bases and 7 bases, with 12 bases remaining between them. The CDR3 sequence is 14 residues long. The CDR3 DNA follows: TGTGCCAGTAGTATATTCGGGATCGGGCAGCCCCAGCATTTT. Translated, it gives CASSIFGIGQPQHF.

This chain uses TRBV6-6 with TRBJ1-1; D not resolved. Germline lookup yields CDR1 MNHNY and CDR2 SVGAGI (reference sequence). The CDR3 has 12 residues. The V and J ends lost 9 bases and 7 bases respectively, with 15 bases between them. The CDR3 loop is CASLGVDHEAFF. The CDR3 region has the DNA TGTGCCAGTCTCGGGGTTGACCATGAAGCTTTCTTT.

V and J are TRBV6-5 and TRBJ2-7; D is ambiguous. The germline gives CDR1 MNHEY, CDR2 SVGAGI. V was cut by 5 bases and J by 6 bases, with 8 bases left in between. The CDR3 consists of 11 residues. CDR3 sequence (DNA): TGTGCCAGCAGTGAATCACTCGAGCAGTACTTC. Its protein product is CASSESLEQYF.

The V call is TRBV5-4, the J call TRBJ2-7; 8 positions match TRBD2. From germline, CDR1 is SGHNT and CDR2 YYREEE (reference sequence). The ends lost 4 bases at V and 3 bases at J; junction bases unmatched: 9. The CDR3 contains 15 residues. CDR3: CASSLSGTNSYEQYF. The CDR3 DNA reads TGTGCCAGCAGCCTTAGCGGGACTAATAGCTACGAGCAGTACTTC.

J is TRBJ2-7 and V is TRBV28; D is unclear. V was clipped by 2 bases and J by 0 bases, with 8 bases between them. This CDR3 contains 14 residues. Germline loops: CDR1 MDHEN, CDR2 SYDVKM. The CDR3 is CASSLPVLSYEQYF. CDR3 DNA sequence: TGTGCCAGCAGTTTACCAGTACTCTCCTACGAGCAGTACTTC.

V usage is TRBV7-6 and J usage is TRBJ2-7, with a weak D call TRBD1 (6 bases). Germline assignment: CDR1 SGHVS and CDR2 FNYEAQ. V lost 5 bases to trimming and J lost 2 bases, with 16 bases between them. This CDR3 contains 15 residues. In nucleotides, the CDR3 is TGTGCCAGCAGCCTAGGGTCACAGGGACCCTACGAGCAGTACTTC. This translates into CASSLGSQGPYEQYF.

This rearrangement joins TRBV19 to TRBJ2-2; the D gene is possibly TRBD1 (7 bases). Germline V gene sequence: CDR1 LNHDA, CDR2 SQIVND (reference sequence). Trimming removed 7 bases at V and 7 bases at J, with 16 bases between. The CDR3 runs to 14 residues. The chain's CDR3 is CASTGSGGIGELFF. The CDR3 nucleotides are TGTGCCAGTACGGGGTCAGGGGGGATCGGGGAGCTGTTTTTT.

The V and J genes are TRBV27 and TRBJ2-1; D is undetermined. CDR3 length equals 11 residues. The V and J ends lost 6 bases and 10 bases respectively, with 10 bases between them. Germline CDR1 and CDR2: MNHEY and SMNVEV (reference sequence). CDR3 sequence reads: CASSRLKEQFF. The CDR3 region has the DNA TGTGCCAGCAGCCGGCTGAAAGAGCAGTTCTTC.

V is TRBV7-8 and J is TRBJ2-3, with 11 nucleotides matching TRBD2. Germline CDR1 is SGHVS and CDR2 is FQNEAQ. V lost 5 bases and J lost 4; bases outside the gene matches: 5. The CDR3 loop spans 15 amino acids. CDR3 sequence: CASSPLAGGPDTQYF. The CDR3 DNA is TGTGCCAGCAGCCCTTTAGCGGGAGGGCCAGATACGCAGTATTTT.

The genes are TRBV7-2 and TRBJ1-6; possible D gene TRBD1, 6 bases. This CDR3 contains 16 residues. The ends were cut back, 1 base at V and 8 bases at J, with 15 bases in the middle. Germline V gene data show CDR1 as SGHTA and CDR2 as FQGNSA. The CDR3 is CASSLEGRRGDSPLHF. CDR3 nucleotide sequence: TGTGCCAGCAGCTTAGAGGGTCGCAGGGGTGATTCACCCCTCCACTTT.

This clone was seen only once. This chain joins TRBV6-1 and TRBJ1-2, with unresolved D. V was cut by 1 base and J by 2 bases, with 14 bases left in between. Germline CDR1 and CDR2: MNHNS and SASEGT. This CDR3 spans 16 amino acids. The CDR3 loop is CASSEEEGERNYGYTF. CDR3 DNA sequence: TGTGCCAGCAGTGAAGAGGAGGGAGAGAGAAACTATGGCTACACCTTC.

The chain joins TRBV27 to TRBJ2-7; D gene unclear. V dropped 5 bases and J dropped 1 base, with 18 bases sitting between them. The CDR3 runs to 16 residues. Looked up from germline, CDR1 is MNHEY and CDR2 is SMNVEV (reference sequence). The CDR3 spells CASSPRPRDTSYEQYF. For the CDR3, the DNA is TGTGCCAGCAGTCCCCGGCCCCGCGATACATCCTACGAGCAGTACTTC.